The clone carrying this TCR beta chain was detected once. The sample is drawn from a study of blood T cell repertoires in COVID-19. TCRdb's copy holds only in-frame clones and misses some; the assay was immunoSEQ multiplex PCR. The table shows 300,000 to 450,000 clones, with about 89% occurring only once. The length of the CDR3 is 15 residues. Germline values: CDR1 SGHNT, CDR2 YENEEA. Germline trimming cut 5 bases from V and 9 bases from J; bases unmatched to any gene: 4. The V and J genes are TRBV11-3 and TRBJ2-1; 16 bases match TRBD2. This receptor was identified in a woman under 40 with COVID-19, enrolled during active disease. The sample taken for sequencing was peripheral blood. The CDR3: CASSPGLAGGGEQFF. CDR3 nucleotides: TGTGCCAGCAGCCCGGGACTAGCGGGGGGGGGTGAGCAGTTCTTC.